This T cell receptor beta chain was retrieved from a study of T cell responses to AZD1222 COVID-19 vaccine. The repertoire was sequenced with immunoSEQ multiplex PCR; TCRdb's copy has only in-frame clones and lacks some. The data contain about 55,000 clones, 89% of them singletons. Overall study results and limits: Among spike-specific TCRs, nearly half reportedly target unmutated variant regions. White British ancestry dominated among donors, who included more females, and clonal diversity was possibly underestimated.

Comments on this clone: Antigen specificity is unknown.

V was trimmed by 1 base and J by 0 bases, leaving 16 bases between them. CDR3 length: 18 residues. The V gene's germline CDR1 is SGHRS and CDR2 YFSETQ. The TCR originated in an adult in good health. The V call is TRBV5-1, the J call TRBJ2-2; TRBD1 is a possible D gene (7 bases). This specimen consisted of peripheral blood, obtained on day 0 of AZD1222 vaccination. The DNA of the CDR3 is TGCGCCAGCAGCTTGAAGGAGGGGACAGCCGCGAACACCGGGGAGCTGTTTTTT. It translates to CASSLKEGTAANTGELFF.